Each of the 21 T cell receptor beta chains below was sequenced from the same sample in a study of Ad26.COV2.S vaccination and SARS-CoV-2 variants. The assay was immunoSEQ multiplex PCR, and TCRdb's table has in-frame clones only and misses some. The repertoire has 450,000 to 550,000 clones, roughly nine tenths of them found once; the top ten carry approximately 2.5%. Described treatment: over 15 received Ad26.COV2.S at low or high dose, single or two shots; 5 received placebo; per-sample allocation not given. It was on day 63 after the first vaccine or placebo injection that samples were taken. The sample in question was peripheral blood, obtained in a trial of Ad26.COV2.S vaccine versus placebo. These receptors were taken from a person between 18 and 65 years old who received the Ad26.COV2.S COVID-19 vaccine or a placebo.

Comment on this clone: The sample carries other DNA sequences with the same CDR3. The V call is TRBV10-3, the J call TRBJ2-7; D is tentatively TRBD1 or TRBD2 (5 bases each). Germline CDR1 is ENHRY and CDR2 is SYGVKD. V lost 6 bases and J lost 5, with 11 bases in between. CDR3 length: 12 residues. The CDR3 DNA reads TGTGCCATCAGGCAGGGCGGGCACGAGCAGTACTTC. Amino acids: CAIRQGGHEQYF.

The chain links TRBV20-1 to TRBJ2-1; TRBD2 might be the D (6 bases). The V and J ends lost 3 bases and 0 bases respectively, with 9 bases between them. The germline gives CDR1 DFQATT, CDR2 SNEGSKA (reference sequence). The CDR3 is made up of 14 amino acids. Here the CDR3 reads CSASGGSSYNEQFF. The DNA of the CDR3 is TGCAGTGCTAGTGGGGGGAGCTCCTACAATGAGCAGTTCTTC.

This chain links TRBV13 with TRBJ2-2; TRBD1 is a possible D gene (5 bases). Per germline, CDR1 PRHDT and CDR2 FYEKMQ (reference sequence). CDR3 length: 15 amino acids. V was cut by 3 bases and J by 4 bases, with 12 bases left in between. CDR3 coding DNA: TGTGCCAGCAGCTTGGGTCAGGGAATCACCGGGGAGCTGTTTTTT. It yields the protein CASSLGQGITGELFF. The whole variable domain, remainder taken from reference TRBV13 and TRBJ2-2, is AAGVIQSPRHLIKEKRETATLKCYPIPRHDTVYWYQQGPGQDPQFLISFYEKMQSDKGSIPDRFSAQQFSDYHSELNMSSLELGDSALYFCASSLGQGITGELFFGEGSRLTVL.

The chain carries TRBV7-9 and TRBJ1-2; 7 bases are a match to TRBD1. V shed 3 bases, J shed 4 bases, and the junction held 5 bases outside the gene matches. This CDR3 is built from 14 residues. The germline gives CDR1 SEHNR, CDR2 FQNEAQ (reference sequence). The CDR3 sequence: CASSFTTGSYGYTF. CDR3 DNA: TGTGCCAGCAGCTTTACGACAGGGTCCTATGGCTACACCTTC.

The V call is TRBV6-2 or TRBV6-3, the J call TRBJ2-2; D is unclear. Germline lookup yields CDR1 MNHEY and CDR2 SVGEGT. The length of the CDR3 is 14 residues. Trimming shortened V by 3 bases and J by 5 bases, and 10 bases separated the two germline ends. The CDR3 DNA sequence: TGTGCCAGCAGTTATAGGAGAGATACCGGGGAGCTGTTTTTT. Translation: CASSYRRDTGELFF.

The chain's CDR3 is CASSGSRSGRIWGTDTQYF. DNA of the CDR3: TGTGCCAGCAGTGGTTCAAGGAGCGGGAGAATTTGGGGCACAGATACGCAGTATTTT. V gene TRBV6-1 combines with J gene TRBJ2-3; TRBD2 agrees at 8 bases. Trimming cost V 4 bases and J 1 base; bases outside gene matches: 16. Germline-derived CDR1 and CDR2 are MNHNS and SASEGT. This CDR3 has 19 amino acids.

This sequence joins TRBV5-1 and TRBJ2-7, with D hard to call. This CDR3 has 13 amino acids. Looked up from germline, CDR1 is SGHRS and CDR2 is YFSETQ. The V end lost 1 base, the J end lost 3 bases, and 8 bases lay between the germline ends. The CDR3 nucleotides are TGCGCCAGCAGCTTGAATGTACACTACGAGCAGTACGTC. Its protein is CASSLNVHYEQYV.

The chain employs TRBV19 and TRBJ1-6; no clear D gene. V was pared by 5 bases and J by 7 bases, with 9 bases between. CDR3 length: 13 amino acids. Germline-derived CDR1 and CDR2 are LNHDA and SQIVND (reference sequence). The CDR3, as DNA: TGTGCCAGTAGTGCCTTACAGAATTCACCCCTCCACTTT. Translated, it gives CASSALQNSPLHF.

The chain joins TRBV7-3 to TRBJ2-5; maybe TRBD2 (6 bases). This CDR3 comprises 12 residues. V dropped 4 bases and J dropped 7 bases, with 10 bases sitting between them. Germline CDR1 SGHTA, CDR2 FQGTGA. The DNA for the CDR3 is TGTGCCAGCAGCTCCCCCGGGGGGACCCAGTACTTC. Its translation is CASSSPGGTQYF. Drawing the rest from reference TRBV7-3 and TRBJ2-5, the complete variable domain is GAGVSQTPSNKVTEKGKYVELRCDPISGHTALYWYRQSLGQGPEFLIYFQGTGAADDSGLPNDRFFAVRPEGSVSTLKIQRTERGDSAVYLCASSSPGGTQYFGPGTRLLVL.

The genes are TRBV2 and TRBJ2-5, with D possibly called TRBD1 or TRBD2 (5 bases each). With 6 bases removed from V and 5 bases from J, the gap between germline ends came to 13 bases. The CDR3 contains 13 residues. The germline V gene encodes CDR1 SNHLY and CDR2 FYNNEI. The CDR3, as DNA: TGTGCCAGCAGCGCTAGGGACGAGGAGACCCAGTACTTC. This gives the protein CASSARDEETQYF. Based on the CDR3 plus reference TRBV2 and TRBJ2-5, the full variable domain is EPEVTQTPSHQVTQMGQEVILRCVPISNHLYFYWYRQILGQKVEFLVSFYNNEISEKSEIFDDQFSVERPDGSNFTLKIRSTKLEDSAMYFCASSARDEETQYFGPGTRLLVL.

This clone turned up a few times. V is TRBV12-3 or TRBV12-4 and J is TRBJ1-2; tentative D call: TRBD1 (5 bases). Trimming removed 3 bases from V and 8 bases from J, with 13 bases in between. The CDR3 runs 13 residues. DNA of the CDR3: TGTGCCAGCAGTTTTATGGACAAACGGGGCTACACCTTC. Amino acids: CASSFMDKRGYTF.

This chain joins TRBV4-3 and TRBJ2-6; TRBD2 might be the D (6 bases). CDR1 is LGHNA, CDR2 YSLEER, per germline. V was shortened by 8 bases and J by 4 bases, with 24 bases between the two germline ends. The CDR3 totals 18 residues. CDR3 nucleotides: TGCGCCAGCTCTCAGAGGGCTCCGGGAGTATTCGGGGCCAACGTCCTGACTTTC. Translated, it gives CASSQRAPGVFGANVLTF.

This chain connects TRBV4-2 to TRBJ1-4, with 10 bases matching TRBD1. The CDR3 covers 16 residues. The V gene's germline CDR1 is LGHNA and CDR2 YNFKEQ. The J segment lost 0 bases and the V segment lost 4 bases, leaving 2 bases of the junction unmatched. CDR3 sequence reads: CASSRGTGATNEKLFF. DNA of the CDR3: TGTGCCAGCAGCCGCGGGACAGGGGCAACTAATGAAAAACTGTTTTTT.

This sequence joins TRBV29-1 and TRBJ2-1, with D unclear. The V end lost 4 bases, the J end lost 2 bases, and 15 bases lay between the germline ends. Germline V gene lookup returns CDR1 SQVTM and CDR2 ANQGSEA. This CDR3 spans 15 amino acids. The CDR3 DNA is TGCAGCGTTGTCCTCCTGTGGCTAGCCTACAATGAGCAGTTCTTC. It encodes CSVVLLWLAYNEQFF.

The rearrangement joins TRBV12-3 or TRBV12-4 to TRBJ2-5; possibly TRBD2 for D (6 bases). Trimming took 6 bases from V and 2 from J, leaving 10 bases between them. CDR3 length: 13 amino acids. CDR3 sequence (DNA): TGTGCCAGCAGAAGGGACTCTCAAGAGACCCAGTACTTC. Translation gives CASRRDSQETQYF.

CDR3 protein: CSASGTGSYEQYF. The DNA of the CDR3 is TGCAGTGCTAGTGGGACAGGCTCATACGAGCAGTACTTC. The genes are TRBV20-1 and TRBJ2-7; TRBD1 aligns across 8 bases. This CDR3 spans 13 amino acids. Germline V gene sequence: CDR1 DFQATT, CDR2 SNEGSKA (reference sequence). V trimming: 3 bases; J trimming: 4 bases; junction bases outside the gene matches: 5.

The chain has TRBV10-2 and TRBJ1-2; 8 nucleotides match TRBD1. J was trimmed by 7 bases and V by 10 bases; bases with no gene match: 20. The germline CDR1 and CDR2 sequences are WSHSY and SAAADI. The CDR3 has 16 amino acids. Written as DNA, the CDR3 is TGCGCCACTTTACTCACGGACAGGGTCTTAGGCGGTGGCTACACCTTC. Translating it yields CATLLTDRVLGGGYTF.

V gene TRBV5-1 combines with J gene TRBJ2-1, with D perhaps TRBD1 (5 bases). Germline V gene data show CDR1 as SGHRS and CDR2 as YFSETQ. This CDR3 has 16 amino acids. The germline V and J ends were trimmed by 3 bases and 0 bases, with 13 bases remaining between them. The CDR3 DNA reads TGCGCCAGCAGCTCCCTGGGGCAGATCTCCTACAATGAGCAGTTCTTC. Protein product: CASSSLGQISYNEQFF.

V is TRBV2 and J is TRBJ2-7, with a weak D call TRBD1 (5 bases). The CDR3 totals 11 residues. Trimming pared 9 bases from V and 3 bases from J, leaving 9 bases between. CDR1 SNHLY and CDR2 FYNNEI come from the germline V gene. The CDR3 coding sequence is TGTGCCAGTCTCAGGGACTACGAGCAGTACTTC. Its protein is CASLRDYEQYF.

On this clone itself: The junction departs from germline at one end; a sequencing error may be responsible. The chain has TRBV5-1 and TRBJ1-1; TRBD1 is a possible D gene (6 bases). CDR1 and CDR2 from the germline V gene are SGHRS and YFSETQ. This CDR3 region has 14 residues. The chain's CDR3 is CASTLWTENTEAFF. Here the CDR3 DNA reads TGCGCCAGCACCTTGTGGACAGAAAACACTGAAGCTTTCTTT.

This rearrangement joins TRBV6-5 to TRBJ2-7, with a weak D call TRBD1 (6 bases). The ends were cut back, 0 bases at V and 8 bases at J, with 11 bases in the middle. This CDR3 comprises 13 residues. Germline loops: CDR1 MNHEY, CDR2 SVGAGI. The CDR3 sequence is CASSYSQGTQQYV. The CDR3, as DNA: TGTGCCAGCAGTTACTCCCAGGGGACCCAGCAGTACGTC.